Below are 22 T cell receptor beta chains sequenced from a single sample in a study of beta chain features in type 1 diabetes. The study's findings and limits: There was a moderate but significant shortening of TCRB CDR3s in all four CD4+ subsets of Type 1 diabetes patients.

Isolated RNA was reverse transcribed in full, so expressed TCRB transcripts were sequenced. Clones were sequenced by immunoSEQ multiplex PCR, and TCRdb holds only the in-frame ones, with some missing. The sample has fewer than 450,000 clones; about 14% are singletons. No antigen has been identified for these receptors. Sequencing input: naive CD4+ T cells from blood. The receptors shown here come from a woman in her late teens or twenties with type 1 diabetes.

The V call is TRBV19, the J call TRBJ1-2; possible D gene TRBD1, 5 bases. Germline V CDR1 and CDR2: LNHDA, SQIVND (reference sequence). The CDR3 is 14 amino acids. V dropped 6 bases and J dropped 6 bases, with 17 bases sitting between them. The CDR3 DNA reads TGTGCCAGTAGGGGCCGGGAGGGGCAGAATGGCTACACCTTC. Its protein product is CASRGREGQNGYTF.

The CDR3 region is CASSYGQVADTQYF. In DNA form, the CDR3 reads TGTGCCAGCAGTTACGGACAGGTTGCAGATACGCAGTATTTT. The rearrangement links TRBV6-5 to TRBJ2-3, with 7 nucleotides matching TRBD1. The J segment lost 4 bases and the V segment lost 2 bases, leaving 3 bases of the junction unmatched. Germline CDR1 reads MNHEY; CDR2 reads SVGAGI. The CDR3 totals 14 residues.

This clone was seen more than once but under ten times. This rearrangement joins TRBV7-2 to TRBJ2-1; 10 bases are shared with TRBD1. Germline trimming cut 0 bases from V and 4 bases from J; bases unmatched to any gene: 3. CDR1 is SGHTA and CDR2 is FQGNSA in the germline V gene. The CDR3 extends over 16 amino acids. CDR3 sequence: CASSLAPGQGYNEQFF. CDR3 in DNA: TGTGCCAGCAGCTTAGCCCCGGGACAGGGGTACAATGAGCAGTTCTTC.

There are a few counts of this clone. The rearrangement joins TRBV19 to TRBJ1-5; D is perhaps TRBD1 (5 bases). The CDR3 is 13 residues long. Trimming left V 7 bases short and J 3 bases short, with 10 bases between. Germline V gene sequence: CDR1 LNHDA, CDR2 SQIVND (reference sequence). CDR3 sequence: CASNRTPNQPQHF. In DNA form, the CDR3 reads TGTGCCAGTAACAGGACACCCAATCAGCCCCAGCATTTT.

This clone was detected only a few times. The chain employs TRBV5-1 and TRBJ2-1; D is undetermined. Germline CDR1 and CDR2: SGHRS and YFSETQ. This CDR3 spans 13 amino acids. The V end lost 0 bases, the J end lost 5 bases, and 6 bases lay between the germline ends. The CDR3 loop reads CASSLERNNEQFF. In nucleotides, the CDR3 is TGCGCCAGCAGCTTGGAGCGAAACAATGAGCAGTTCTTC. The variable domain in full, with the rest retrieved from reference TRBV5-1 and TRBJ2-1, is KAGVTQTPRYLIKTRGQQVTLSCSPISGHRSVSWYQQTPGQGLQFLFEYFSETQRNKGNFPGRFSGRQFSNSRSEMNVSTLELGDSALYLCASSLERNNEQFFGPGTRLTVL.

J is TRBJ2-7 and V is TRBV7-2; 8 bases match TRBD2. Trimming cost V 2 bases and J 2 bases; bases outside gene matches: 5. This CDR3 spans 15 amino acids. The V gene's germline CDR1 is SGHTA and CDR2 FQGNSA. In DNA, the CDR3 is TGTGCCAGCAGCTTAAACTCGGGAGGGGCCTACGAGCAGTACGTC. Translated, it gives CASSLNSGGAYEQYV.

The chain uses TRBV9 and TRBJ2-3, with D unresolved. The germline V gene has CDR1 SGDLS and CDR2 YYNGEE. The CDR3 spans 14 residues. The V and J ends lost 4 bases and 5 bases respectively, with 14 bases between them. CDR3 in amino acids: CASSPRIDKDTQYF. The CDR3, as DNA: TGTGCCAGCAGCCCCCGAATCGACAAAGATACGCAGTATTTT.

The chain couples TRBV30 to TRBJ2-6, with D unclear. Germline lookup yields CDR1 GTSNPN and CDR2 SVGIG (reference sequence). This CDR3 has 15 residues. The V and J ends lost 2 bases and 0 bases respectively, with 8 bases between them. DNA of the CDR3: TGTGCCTGGAGTTTCTCGAGCTCTGGGGCCAACGTCCTGACTTTC. Translating gives CAWSFSSSGANVLTF. The variable domain in full, with the rest retrieved from reference TRBV30 and TRBJ2-6, is SQTIHQWPATLVQPVGSPLSLECTVEGTSNPNLYWYRQAAGRGLQLLFYSVGIGQISSEVPQNLSASRPQDRQFILSSKKLLLSDSGFYLCAWSFSSSGANVLTFGAGSRLTVL.

This clone was detected a few times. The chain couples TRBV28 to TRBJ2-1; TRBD2 agrees at 7 bases. The CDR3 spans 14 residues. The V gene end was trimmed by 5 bases and the J gene end by 2 bases; junction bases not matched to a gene: 3. Germline values: CDR1 MDHEN, CDR2 SYDVKM. Here the CDR3 DNA reads TGTGCCAGCAGTCTAGCGGCCCCCTACAATGAGCAGTTCTTC. Amino acids: CASSLAAPYNEQFF. Full variable domain (missing parts from reference TRBV28 and TRBJ2-1): DVKVTQSSRYLVKRTGEKVFLECVQDMDHENMFWYRQDPGLGLRLIYFSYDVKMKEKGDIPEGYSVSREKKERFSLILESASTNQTSMYLCASSLAAPYNEQFFGPGTRLTVL.

This clone came up a few times. This chain links TRBV19 with TRBJ1-5; D possibly corresponds to TRBD1 (6 bases). The CDR3 runs to 15 residues. Between the trimmed V and J ends, which lost 7 bases and 7 bases, there was a span of 20 bases. Germline lookup yields CDR1 LNHDA and CDR2 SQIVND (reference sequence). The CDR3 spells CASNRRAGAEQPQHF. The CDR3 nucleotides read TGTGCCAGTAACAGGCGTGCAGGGGCGGAGCAGCCCCAGCATTTT.

This clone occurred a few times. The V and J genes are TRBV14 and TRBJ1-1, with D possibly TRBD1 on 5 matching bases. Trimming stripped 4 bases from V and 8 bases from J, with 14 bases between. Per the germline V gene, CDR1 is SGHDN and CDR2 is FVKESK. CDR3 length equals 13 residues. The CDR3 nucleotides read TGTGCCAGCAGCCGAGGAATATACAGGGAAGCTTTCTTT. Encoded protein: CASSRGIYREAFF.

V and J are TRBV27 and TRBJ2-7; D not certain. CDR1 and CDR2 from the germline V gene are MNHEY and SMNVEV (reference sequence). Trimming left V 6 bases short and J 1 base short, with 19 bases between. This CDR3 spans 16 amino acids. The CDR3 DNA follows: TGTGCCAGCAGGCCAGATCCGACCCCGGGTTCCTACGAGCAGTACTTC. Protein product: CASRPDPTPGSYEQYF.

This clone was counted between two and nine times. J is TRBJ2-7 and V is TRBV7-2, with TRBD2 identical over 7 bases. The germline V gene has CDR1 SGHTA and CDR2 FQGNSA. The V segment lost 1 base and the J segment 1 base; nucleotides outside the gene matches: 4. CDR3 length: 15 amino acids. The CDR3 DNA sequence: TGTGCCAGCAGCTTAGAAGCGGGACCGTCCTACGAGCAGTACTTC. This sequence encodes CASSLEAGPSYEQYF.

J is TRBJ2-2 and V is TRBV11-2; TRBD1 matches 10 bases. V shed 7 bases, J shed 4 bases, and the junction held 6 bases outside the gene matches. The CDR3 has 15 amino acids. Germline V gives CDR1 SGHAT, CDR2 FQNNGV. The chain's CDR3 is CASTRGTGVTGELFF. CDR3 in DNA: TGTGCCAGCACACGAGGGACAGGGGTCACCGGGGAGCTGTTTTTT. Full variable domain (outside the CDR3, taken from reference TRBV11-2 and TRBJ2-2): EAGVAQSPRYKIIEKRQSVAFWCNPISGHATLYWYQQILGQGPKLLIQFQNNGVVDDSQLPKDRFSAERLKGVDSTLKIQPAKLEDSAVYLCASTRGTGVTGELFFGEGSRLTVL.

The genes are TRBV6-1 and TRBJ2-4; D is possibly TRBD2 (5 bases). Trimming removed 5 bases from V and 1 base from J, with 12 bases in between. The CDR3 has 15 amino acids. In germline, CDR1 is MNHNS, CDR2 SASEGT. CDR3 DNA: TGTGCCAGCAGTCCTCGTCCGGGGGCCAAAAACATTCAGTACTTC. This sequence encodes CASSPRPGAKNIQYF.

This clone was recorded a few times. Here the CDR3 reads CASSPRSDRVHTEAFF. CDR3 DNA sequence: TGTGCCAGCTCACCCCGATCCGACAGGGTTCACACTGAAGCTTTCTTT. The chain couples TRBV18 to TRBJ1-1; TRBD1 aligns across 7 bases. Per germline, CDR1 KGHSH and CDR2 LQKENI. The V gene end was trimmed by 3 bases and the J gene end by 3 bases; junction bases not matched to a gene: 10. CDR3 length equals 16 residues.

This rearrangement joins TRBV9 to TRBJ2-3; 8 nucleotides match TRBD2. V trimming: 0 bases; J trimming: 8 bases; junction bases outside the gene matches: 8. This CDR3 contains 15 residues. Germline V lookup: CDR1 SGDLS, CDR2 YYNGEE. The CDR3 region is CASSVATREAGTQYF. In nucleotides, the CDR3 is TGTGCCAGCAGCGTAGCTACGCGGGAGGCTGGTACGCAGTATTTT.

The chain employs TRBV12-5 and TRBJ1-1, with TRBD1 matching 10 bases. CDR3 size: 14 residues. Trimming removed 5 bases from V and 5 bases from J; junction bases left unmatched: 5. Germline CDR1 reads LGHNT; CDR2 reads FRNRAP. Here the CDR3 reads CASGPTGGWTEAFF. Here the CDR3 DNA reads TGTGCTAGTGGTCCGACAGGGGGCTGGACTGAAGCTTTCTTT.

This chain joins TRBV18 and TRBJ1-1; D is uncertain. Germline-derived CDR1 and CDR2 are KGHSH and LQKENI. The CDR3 spans 14 residues. The V end was cut by 3 bases, the J end by 4 bases, with 12 bases between. CDR3 DNA sequence: TGTGCCAGCTCACCCTCAGAAGAGGGCACTGAAGCTTTCTTT. This sequence encodes CASSPSEEGTEAFF.

This clone was counted a few times. The chain uses TRBV18 and TRBJ2-7, with D possibly TRBD2 on 6 matching bases. Germline CDR1 KGHSH, CDR2 LQKENI. CDR3 length: 14 residues. V lost 2 bases, J lost 5 bases, and 13 bases lay in between. CDR3 coding DNA: TGTGCCAGCTCACCAGGGCGGGGTGGGGACGAGCAGTACTTC. Its protein is CASSPGRGGDEQYF.

The table lists this clone with a few counts. The V and J genes are TRBV4-3 and TRBJ2-1; 7 bases map to TRBD2. With 4 bases clipped from V and 10 bases from J, the junction kept 7 bases outside the gene matches. The CDR3 spans 13 residues. Germline CDR1 LGHNA, CDR2 YSLEER. In nucleotides, the CDR3 is TGCGCCAGCAGCCGGGGACTAAACTACGAGCAGTTCTTC. Its translation is CASSRGLNYEQFF.

CDR3: CASSDLSNQPQHF. The CDR3 bases are TGTGCCAGCAGTGACTTGAGCAATCAGCCCCAGCATTTT. This sequence joins TRBV2 and TRBJ1-5; unclear D gene. V was pared by 3 bases and J by 1 base, with 4 bases between. The germline CDR1 and CDR2 sequences are SNHLY and FYNNEI. The CDR3 has 13 residues.